These 32 T cell receptor beta chains share one sample of origin, sequenced in a study of blood T cells in healthy people across ages. Next came a second PCR, run for roughly 6 to 11 cycles, which used a sample-barcoded 5' primer along with a J-beta primer mix. In TCRdb, the 5' RACE reads were re-called with MiXCR into one record per CDR3 protein. The sample has around 780,000 distinct CDR3 sequences, more than 50% seen once. The material sequenced was blood. The source is a man aged 35 to 55 in good health.

The rearrangement links TRBV12-3 or TRBV12-4 to TRBJ2-5; D not resolved. This CDR3 comprises 13 residues. V was pared by 5 bases and J by 5 bases, with 12 bases between. The CDR3 DNA reads as TGTGCCAGCAGTCAGAGCTACACGGAGACCCAGTACTTC. Its protein product is CASSQSYTETQYF.

This clonotype has just a few counts. The chain links TRBV5-1 to TRBJ2-7, with a possible D match to TRBD1 (5 bases). This CDR3 has 13 amino acids. V gave up 2 bases and J gave up 4 bases, with 10 bases separating them. Germline V lookup: CDR1 SGHRS, CDR2 YFSETQ. The chain's CDR3 is CASSLGEQYEQYF. CDR3 nucleotide sequence: TGCGCCAGCAGCTTAGGGGAACAATACGAGCAGTACTTC.

The CDR3, as DNA: TGTGCCAGCACCTTTGAGGTAGGGAACACTGAAGCTTTCTTT. The encoded protein is CASTFEVGNTEAFF. The genes are TRBV5-6 and TRBJ1-1; D is uncertain. Trimming removed 6 bases at V and 1 base at J, with 13 bases between. The CDR3 spans 14 residues. CDR1 and CDR2 (germline): SGHDT, YYEEEE.

This clonotype was seen more than once but under ten times. This rearrangement joins TRBV20-1 to TRBJ2-7; 9 bases line up with TRBD2. CDR3 length: 14 amino acids. With 5 bases clipped from V and 1 base from J, the junction kept 6 bases outside the gene matches. Germline CDR1 and CDR2: DFQATT and SNEGSKA (reference sequence). For the CDR3, the DNA is TGCAGTGCTCCCATAGCGGGAGAGTCCTACGAGCAGTACTTC. Protein product: CSAPIAGESYEQYF.

The genes are TRBV20-1 and TRBJ2-1; no firm D call. The CDR3 loop spans 16 amino acids. Per germline, CDR1 DFQATT and CDR2 SNEGSKA (reference sequence). The CDR3 DNA sequence: TGCAGCTCGATGGACCCTATTCCCCAATCGAACACTGAGCAGTTCTTC. It codes for CSSMDPIPQSNTEQFF.

The rearrangement links TRBV12-3 or TRBV12-4 to TRBJ1-5; 10 positions match TRBD1. V trimming: 6 bases; J trimming: 5 bases; junction bases outside the gene matches: 4. CDR3 length: 14 amino acids. CDR3 loop: CASRGTGEYQPQHF. The CDR3 nucleotides read TGTGCCAGCAGGGGGACAGGGGAGTATCAGCCCCAGCATTTT.

The chain couples TRBV28 to TRBJ2-5; 9 bases match TRBD2. The J call is in doubt because the DNA end fits TRBJ2-7 better. The CDR3 has 14 amino acids. Germline CDR1 reads MDHEN; CDR2 reads SYDVKM. DNA of the CDR3: TGTGCCAGCTCCACCGTGATAGCGGGGGCCGAGCAGTACTTC. As protein: CASSTVIAGAEQYF.

This clonotype was detected a few times. The chain uses TRBV5-1 and TRBJ2-7; D perhaps matches TRBD1 (6 bases). Trimming left V 0 bases short and J 4 bases short, with 14 bases between. Germline CDR1 is SGHRS and CDR2 is YFSETQ. There are 15 residues in the CDR3. CDR3 in amino acids: CASSLGVQGAYEQYF. CDR3 sequence (DNA): TGCGCCAGCAGCTTGGGCGTACAGGGAGCGTACGAGCAGTACTTC.

This rearrangement joins TRBV11-2 to TRBJ2-5; a possible D gene is TRBD1 (5 bases). Trimming left V 4 bases short and J 5 bases short, with 17 bases between. The germline gives CDR1 SGHAT, CDR2 FQNNGV. This CDR3 spans 15 amino acids. DNA for the CDR3: TGTGCCAGCAGCTCCACGACAGACGAATGGGAGACCCAGTACTTC. The encoded protein is CASSSTTDEWETQYF.

The J gene is TRBJ2-5, the V gene TRBV5-1; D ambiguous. The end of the DNA is better explained by TRBJ2-4, so the J call may be wrong. CDR3 length equals 14 residues. Germline-derived CDR1 and CDR2 are SGHRS and YFSETQ. CDR3 in DNA: TGCGCCAGCAGCGACATTGGGTATTCGGACATTCAGTACTTC. Its protein is CASSDIGYSDIQYF.

The chain carries TRBV29-1 and TRBJ2-7; TRBD1 matches 8 bases. After removal of 4 bases from V and 2 bases from J, the junction contained 4 bases not matched to a gene. Germline CDR1 and CDR2: SQVTM and ANQGSEA. The CDR3 contains 13 residues. The CDR3 region is CSVARGQPYEQYF. The CDR3 DNA is TGCAGCGTTGCCAGGGGGCAGCCCTACGAGCAGTACTTC.

In this sample, this clonotype turned up once. V gene TRBV28 combines with J gene TRBJ2-5, with TRBD2 matching 10 bases. This CDR3 comprises 17 residues. Looked up from germline, CDR1 is MDHEN and CDR2 is SYDVKM. V shed 2 bases, J shed 3 bases, and the junction held 9 bases outside the gene matches. The CDR3 bases are TGTGCCAGCAGTTTAACAGGACTAGCGGACAAAAAAGAGACCCAGTACTTC. It codes for CASSLTGLADKKETQYF.

A few counts support this clonotype. The V call is TRBV20-1, the J call TRBJ1-5; 7 positions match TRBD1. The CDR3 length is 14 residues. With V trimmed by 5 bases and J by 1 base, 5 bases remained unmatched. From germline, CDR1 is DFQATT and CDR2 SNEGSKA (reference sequence). CDR3 loop: CSALDRSSNQPQHF. The CDR3, as DNA: TGCAGTGCTCTGGACAGGAGCAGCAATCAGCCCCAGCATTTT.

Ten or more counts support this clonotype. At one boundary the junction diverges from the germline segment, which might be a read error. The gene calls are TRBV28 and TRBJ2-5; D not resolved. The length of the CDR3 is 12 residues. CDR1 is MDHEN, CDR2 SYDVKM, per germline. The DNA of the CDR3 is TGTGCCAGCAGACCCGACCAGGAGACCCAGTACTTC. Its protein is CASRPDQETQYF.

The gene calls are TRBV27 and TRBJ2-7; either TRBD1 or TRBD2 may fit D (5 bases each). TRBJ2-5 matches the DNA end more closely, so the J call is doubtful. The CDR3 sequence is 13 residues long. Germline V gene lookup returns CDR1 MNHEY and CDR2 SMNVEV (reference sequence). DNA for the CDR3: TGTGCCAGCGCTTGGGACCGTCGAGAGACCCAGTACTTC. Its protein is CASAWDRRETQYF.

V usage is TRBV6-1 and J usage is TRBJ2-5; the D gene is possibly TRBD2 (6 bases). V was pared by 3 bases and J by 11 bases, with 19 bases between. CDR3 length: 14 amino acids. The germline V gene has CDR1 MNHNS and CDR2 SASEGT. CDR3 sequence reads: CASSERVGGGEQYF. CDR3 bases: TGTGCCAGCAGTGAGAGAGTGGGGGGTGGGGAACAGTACTTC.

This clonotype came up a few times. The chain combines TRBV4-2 with TRBJ2-5, with 9 bases matching TRBD2. Germline assignment: CDR1 LGHNA and CDR2 YNFKEQ. The CDR3 is made up of 17 amino acids. The V and J ends lost 0 bases and 4 bases, in that order; junction bases with no gene match: 9. CDR3 coding DNA: TGTGCCAGCAGCCAAGATAACGCGGGAGGGAGGGTAGAGACCCAGTACTTC. Its protein is CASSQDNAGGRVETQYF.

The CDR3 protein is CASSTYYGYTF. CDR3 DNA: TGTGCCAGCAGTACGTACTATGGCTACACCTTC. The chain is built from TRBV28 and TRBJ1-2; unclear D gene. V lost 5 bases and J 3 bases, leaving 4 bases between the germline ends. The germline V gene has CDR1 MDHEN and CDR2 SYDVKM. The CDR3 has 11 amino acids.

This clonotype appeared a few times. The V and J genes are TRBV7-3 and TRBJ2-7, with TRBD2 matching over 8 bases. The last part of the DNA fits TRBJ2-5 better; the J call may be wrong. This CDR3 is 13 amino acids long. Germline V lookup: CDR1 SGHTA, CDR2 FQGTGA. CDR3 sequence reads: CASSRGGKETQYF. In DNA form, the CDR3 reads TGTGCCAGCAGCCGGGGGGGGAAAGAGACCCAGTACTTC.

The V call is TRBV7-6, the J call TRBJ2-7, with 8 nucleotides matching TRBD1. The V and J ends lost 2 bases and 1 base, in that order; junction bases with no gene match: 10. The CDR3 length is 17 residues. Germline V CDR1 and CDR2: SGHVS, FNYEAQ. The chain's CDR3 is CASSLSSGTGVSYEQYF. CDR3 bases: TGTGCCAGCAGCTTATCCTCCGGGACAGGTGTATCCTACGAGCAGTACTTC.

This sequence joins TRBV5-6 and TRBJ2-5, with D possibly TRBD2 on 5 matching bases. The J call is in doubt because the DNA end fits TRBJ2-7 better. This CDR3 contains 13 residues. Germline V gene lookup returns CDR1 SGHDT and CDR2 YYEEEE. This CDR3 is CASSPPVATEQYF. CDR3 nucleotides: TGTGCCAGCAGCCCACCAGTAGCGACCGAGCAGTACTTC.

V is TRBV20-1 and J is TRBJ2-4; tentative D call: TRBD1 (5 bases). Germline lookup yields CDR1 DFQATT and CDR2 SNEGSKA (reference sequence). The CDR3 covers 18 residues. The V end was cut by 1 base, the J end by 4 bases, with 23 bases between. The CDR3 is CSARVVRQQESKKNIQYF. The CDR3 DNA reads as TGCAGTGCTAGAGTAGTCCGACAGCAAGAATCTAAAAAAAACATTCAGTACTTC.

The V call is TRBV4-3, the J call TRBJ2-7; D not resolved. CDR3 length: 14 amino acids. Germline values: CDR1 LGHNA, CDR2 YSLEER. With 4 bases removed from V and 9 bases from J, the gap between germline ends came to 19 bases. The DNA of the CDR3 is TGCGCCAGCAGCCCGAATACGGACGGGTCCCGGCAGTACTTC. This gives the protein CASSPNTDGSRQYF.

The chain has TRBV15 and TRBJ2-7; the D gene is possibly TRBD1 (5 bases). The V gene's germline CDR1 is LNHNV and CDR2 YYDKDF (reference sequence). The CDR3 extends over 14 amino acids. The germline V and J ends were trimmed by 0 bases and 3 bases, with 9 bases remaining between them. This CDR3 is CATSRDRTIYEQYF. The CDR3 DNA follows: TGTGCCACCAGCAGAGACAGGACAATCTACGAGCAGTACTTC.

The chain combines TRBV20-1 with TRBJ2-5; D gene unclear. The germline V gene has CDR1 DFQATT and CDR2 SNEGSKA (reference sequence). The CDR3 spans 12 residues. V shed 3 bases and J shed 3 bases, with 8 bases lying between them. The CDR3 sequence: CSASRPKETQYF. CDR3 nucleotide sequence: TGCAGTGCTAGTAGGCCCAAAGAGACCCAGTACTTC.

The J gene is TRBJ2-5, the V gene TRBV6-2 or TRBV6-3; D is uncertain. Germline V gene sequence: CDR1 MNHEY, CDR2 SVGEGT. Trimming took off 6 bases at V and 4 bases at J, with 18 bases between the two ends. The CDR3 is made up of 15 amino acids. The CDR3 coding sequence is TGTGCCAGCAGCCCCGGTGACCGAACCCGAGAGACCCAGTACTTC. This gives the protein CASSPGDRTRETQYF.

This chain connects TRBV29-1 to TRBJ1-2; D unresolved. Germline V gene lookup returns CDR1 SQVTM and CDR2 ANQGSEA. V lost 2 bases to trimming and J lost 7 bases, with 5 bases between them. This CDR3 is 10 amino acids long. The chain's CDR3 is CSVEKGGYTF. The DNA for the CDR3 is TGCAGCGTTGAAAAGGGTGGCTACACCTTC.

In its sample, this clonotype was seen a few times. The chain couples TRBV7-2 to TRBJ2-5, with 7 bases fitting TRBD1. This CDR3 is 13 amino acids long. V dropped 5 bases and J dropped 7; count of bases not matched to a gene: 7. CDR1 SGHTA and CDR2 FQGNSA come from the germline V gene. The CDR3 here is CASSQGEKMTQYF. The DNA of the CDR3 is TGTGCCAGCAGCCAGGGGGAGAAGATGACCCAGTACTTC. The full variable domain, completed using reference TRBV7-2 and TRBJ2-5, is GAGVSQSPSNKVTEKGKDVELRCDPISGHTALYWYRQSLGQGLEFLIYFQGNSAPDKSGLPSDRFSAERTGGSVSTLTIQRTQQEDSAVYLCASSQGEKMTQYFGPGTRLLVL.

The V and J genes are TRBV6-5 and TRBJ2-7, with TRBD2 matching 11 bases. Germline loops: CDR1 MNHEY, CDR2 SVGAGI. The CDR3 runs to 18 residues. J lost 0 bases, V lost 4 bases, and 11 bases had no gene match. The CDR3 reads CASSSAHSSGRTSYEQYF. DNA of the CDR3: TGTGCCAGCAGTTCTGCCCATTCTAGCGGGAGGACCTCCTACGAGCAGTACTTC.

The chain links TRBV27 to TRBJ2-1, with a tentative D call TRBD1 (5 bases). Germline V gene lookup returns CDR1 MNHEY and CDR2 SMNVEV (reference sequence). Trimming removed 5 bases at V and 9 bases at J, with 14 bases between. This CDR3 has 13 residues. CDR3 DNA sequence: TGTGCCAGCAGTGTAGGGGCTGGACGTGAGCAGTTCTTC. The encoded protein is CASSVGAGREQFF.

J is TRBJ1-5 and V is TRBV21-1; the table's D call, TRBD1, has no DNA check behind it. TRBV21-1 is a pseudogene segment. The length of the CDR3 is 13 residues. In DNA, the CDR3 is TGTGCCAGCGGCCGAAAGGGGTTTCAGCCCCAGCATTTT. This codes for CASGRKGFQPQHF.

The V call is TRBV7-9, the J call TRBJ2-5; 8 bases are shared with TRBD2. The V segment lost 3 bases and the J segment 1 base; nucleotides outside the gene matches: 16. Germline lookup yields CDR1 SEHNR and CDR2 FQNEAQ (reference sequence). This CDR3 contains 19 residues. CDR3 in amino acids: CASSFPDLLVGLAQETQYF. CDR3 DNA: TGTGCCAGCAGCTTCCCCGACCTCCTCGTAGGACTAGCCCAAGAGACCCAGTACTTC.